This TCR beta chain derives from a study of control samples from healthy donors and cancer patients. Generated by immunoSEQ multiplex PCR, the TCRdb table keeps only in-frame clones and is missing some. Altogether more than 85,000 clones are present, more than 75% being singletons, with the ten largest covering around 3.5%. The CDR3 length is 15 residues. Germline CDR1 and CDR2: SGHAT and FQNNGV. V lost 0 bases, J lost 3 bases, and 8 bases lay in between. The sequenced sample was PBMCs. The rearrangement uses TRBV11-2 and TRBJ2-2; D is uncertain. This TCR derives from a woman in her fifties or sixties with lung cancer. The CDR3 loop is CASSLDIPYTGELFF. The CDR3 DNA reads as TGTGCCAGCAGCTTAGATATCCCCTACACCGGGGAGCTGTTTTTT.